This T cell receptor beta chain was identified during a study of Ad26.COV2.S vaccination and SARS-CoV-2 variants. In its sample, this clone was seen once. The antigen remains unidentified. Stated treatment: about 20 received Ad26.COV2.S at low or high dose, single or two shots; a few received placebo; per-sample allocation not given. Collection of the samples took place on day 63 after the first injection of vaccine or placebo. An adult aged 18-55 years in Boston served as the donor. Overall study results and limits: Responses of spike-specific T cells (both CD8+ and CD4+) reportedly showed substantial breadth after vaccination.

The repertoire was sequenced with immunoSEQ multiplex PCR; TCRdb's copy has only in-frame clones and lacks some. The table has about 680,000 clones, around 90% seen once; the top ten hold over 1.3%. There are 13 residues in the CDR3. Germline trimming cut 6 bases from V and 5 bases from J; bases unmatched to any gene: 5. Germline CDR1 and CDR2: MNHEY and SVGAGI. The source of this sequence is a person aged 18-60 years who received the Ad26.COV2.S COVID-19 vaccine or a placebo. Sequences were derived from peripheral blood, sampled in a trial of Ad26.COV2.S vaccine versus placebo. The rearrangement uses TRBV6-5 and TRBJ2-5; 8 nucleotides line up with TRBD1. Here the CDR3 reads CASRRTGRETQYF. CDR3 nucleotides: TGTGCCAGCAGGAGGACAGGGAGGGAGACCCAGTACTTC.